This TCR beta chain is from a study of blood T cell repertoires in COVID-19. Study-level background: Acute-phase and convalescent COVID-19 samples originated in the United States, Italy and Spain. Sources were T cells, B-cell-depleted T cells, or PBMCs; the material itself was cDNA or gDNA.

Measured with immunoSEQ multiplex PCR; TCRdb has only the in-frame clones, and not every one. The repertoire holds 170,000 or so clones, with roughly 87% as singletons. V gave up 4 bases and J gave up 5 bases, with 20 bases separating them. This CDR3 comprises 16 residues. Germline V gives CDR1 SGDLS, CDR2 YYNGEE. Seattle researchers signed up patients amid active infection and tracked them longitudinally. The chain has TRBV9 and TRBJ2-3; possible D gene TRBD1, 7 bases. Material: peripheral blood. This receptor was obtained from a woman between 65 and 79 years old with COVID-19, enrolled during active disease. The CDR3 DNA follows: TGTGCCAGCAGCCCAGGAGGGGGACAGAAGCAAGATACGCAGTATTTT. Encoded protein: CASSPGGGQKQDTQYF.